This T cell receptor (beta chain) was recorded in a study of blood T cell repertoires in COVID-19. About the study: Nucleic acid was either cDNA or gDNA, and it came from T cells, B-cell-depleted T cells, or PBMCs.

In its sample, this clone was seen a few times. Residents of about two dozen US areas, aged roughly 18 to 90 years, made up the participants. This CDR3 region has 18 residues. Germline V CDR1 and CDR2: SGHDT, YYEEEE. V lost 0 bases, J lost 1 base, and 9 bases stayed unmatched. Profiling relied on immunoSEQ multiplex PCR, and the TCRdb table lists in-frame clones only, not all of them. In the table there are about 290,000 clones, 89% of which are singletons. The specimen was PBMCs or T cells enriched from blood (not recorded which). The J gene is TRBJ2-7, the V gene TRBV5-6, with 11 nucleotides matching TRBD2. The receptor comes from a woman between 35 and 50 years old who had recovered from COVID-19. This CDR3 reads CASSLEVAGGPESYEQYF. In DNA, the CDR3 is TGTGCCAGCAGCTTGGAGGTAGCGGGAGGGCCCGAATCCTACGAGCAGTACTTC.